This record covers a single TCR beta chain. The sample belongs to a study of blood T cell repertoires in COVID-19. Study details: Sites in the United States, Italy and Spain provided acute and convalescent COVID-19 samples. PBMCs, B-cell-depleted T cells, or T cells provided the cDNA or gDNA that made up the material.

Germline loops: CDR1 LNHDA, CDR2 SQIVND (reference sequence). Trimming removed 7 bases from V and 11 bases from J, with 11 bases in between. The CDR3 length is 10 residues. Produced via immunoSEQ multiplex PCR; TCRdb's table is partial and in-frame only. Among roughly 400,000 clones listed, about 90% were seen once. Material for sequencing was PBMCs or T cells enriched from blood (not recorded which). The TCR was taken from a woman between 25 and 40 years old who had recovered from COVID-19. V is TRBV19 and J is TRBJ1-1; the D gene is possibly TRBD1 (5 bases). The CDR3 DNA sequence: TGTGCCAGTATCGGGGGTATCGCTTTCTTT. Encoded protein: CASIGGIAFF.